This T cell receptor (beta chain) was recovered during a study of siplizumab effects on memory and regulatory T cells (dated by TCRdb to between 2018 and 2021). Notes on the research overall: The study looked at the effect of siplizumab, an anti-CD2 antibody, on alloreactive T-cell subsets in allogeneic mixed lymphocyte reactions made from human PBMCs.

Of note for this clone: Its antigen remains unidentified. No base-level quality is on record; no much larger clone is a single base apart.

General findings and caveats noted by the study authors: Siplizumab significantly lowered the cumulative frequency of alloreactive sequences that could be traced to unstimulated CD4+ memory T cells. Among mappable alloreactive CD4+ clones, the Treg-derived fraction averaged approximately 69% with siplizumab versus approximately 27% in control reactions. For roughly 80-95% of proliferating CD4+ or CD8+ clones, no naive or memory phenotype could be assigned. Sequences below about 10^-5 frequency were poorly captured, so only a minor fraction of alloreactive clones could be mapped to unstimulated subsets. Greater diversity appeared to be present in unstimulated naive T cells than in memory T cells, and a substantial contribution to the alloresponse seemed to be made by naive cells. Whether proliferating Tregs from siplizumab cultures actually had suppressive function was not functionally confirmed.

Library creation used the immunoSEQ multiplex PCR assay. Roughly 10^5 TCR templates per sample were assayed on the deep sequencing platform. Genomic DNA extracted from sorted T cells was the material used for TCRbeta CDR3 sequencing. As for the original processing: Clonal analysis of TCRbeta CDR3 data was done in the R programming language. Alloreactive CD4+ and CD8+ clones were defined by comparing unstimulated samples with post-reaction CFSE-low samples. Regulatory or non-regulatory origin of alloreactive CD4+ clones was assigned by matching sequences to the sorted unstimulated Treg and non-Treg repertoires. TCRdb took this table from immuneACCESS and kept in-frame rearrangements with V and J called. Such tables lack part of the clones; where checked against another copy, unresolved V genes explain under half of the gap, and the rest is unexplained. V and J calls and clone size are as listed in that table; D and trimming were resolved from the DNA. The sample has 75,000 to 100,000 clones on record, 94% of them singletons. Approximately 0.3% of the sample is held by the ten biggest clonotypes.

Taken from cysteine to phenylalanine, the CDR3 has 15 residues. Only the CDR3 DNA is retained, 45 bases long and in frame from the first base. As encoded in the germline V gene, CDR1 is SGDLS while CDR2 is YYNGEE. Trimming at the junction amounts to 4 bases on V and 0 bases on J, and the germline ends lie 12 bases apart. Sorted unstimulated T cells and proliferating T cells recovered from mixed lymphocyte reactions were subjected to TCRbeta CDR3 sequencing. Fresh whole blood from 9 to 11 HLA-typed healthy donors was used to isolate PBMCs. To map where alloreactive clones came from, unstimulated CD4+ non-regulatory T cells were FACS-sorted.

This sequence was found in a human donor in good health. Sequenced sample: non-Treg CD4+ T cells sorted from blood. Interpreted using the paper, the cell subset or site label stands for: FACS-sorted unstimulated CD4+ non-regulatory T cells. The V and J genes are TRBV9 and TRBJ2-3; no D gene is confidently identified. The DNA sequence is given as TGTGCCAGCAGCATCGACCCTGGGAGCACAGATACGCAGTATTTT. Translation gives CASSIDPGSTDTQYF.